The next 19 T cell receptor beta chains were all read from a single sample in a study of blood T cell repertoires in COVID-19. The repertoire was sequenced with immunoSEQ multiplex PCR; TCRdb's copy has only in-frame clones and lacks some. The sample includes 120,000 to 150,000 clones, 65% to 85% of them seen just once. Sequenced: peripheral blood. The receptor source for this set is a woman aged 50 to 60 with acute or convalescent COVID-19.

V gene TRBV2 combines with J gene TRBJ1-2, with TRBD1 matching over 8 bases. After removal of 8 bases from V and 4 bases from J, the junction contained 9 bases not matched to a gene. The CDR3 runs to 14 residues. Germline values: CDR1 SNHLY, CDR2 FYNNEI. The CDR3 reads CASGEDRDPYGYTF. The CDR3 DNA sequence: TGTGCCAGCGGGGAGGACAGGGACCCCTATGGCTACACCTTC.

The chain carries TRBV19 and TRBJ1-4; maybe TRBD1 (5 bases). CDR1 LNHDA and CDR2 SQIVND come from the germline V gene (reference sequence). CDR3 length: 15 amino acids. The V gene lost 8 bases and the J gene lost 6 bases, with 19 bases spanning the gap. The chain's CDR3 is CASPPQVREDEKLFF. DNA for the CDR3: TGTGCCAGTCCACCCCAGGTCAGGGAGGATGAAAAACTGTTTTTT.

In this sample, this clone turned up once. The chain employs TRBV6-5 and TRBJ2-3; D is undetermined. The CDR3 has 15 residues. Germline V gene lookup returns CDR1 MNHEY and CDR2 SVGAGI. With 6 bases removed from V and 3 bases from J, the gap between germline ends came to 16 bases. The CDR3: CASRNSLLPTDTQYF. The CDR3 bases are TGTGCCAGCAGAAACAGCTTGTTACCGACAGATACGCAGTATTTT.

The chain carries TRBV10-2 and TRBJ1-2, with D possibly TRBD1 on 5 matching bases. Germline assignment: CDR1 WSHSY and CDR2 SAAADI. The CDR3 spans 14 residues. V was trimmed by 3 bases and J by 4 bases, leaving 12 bases between them. The CDR3 sequence: CASSDPGLSYGYTF. CDR3 sequence (DNA): TGCGCCAGCAGTGACCCGGGACTGAGCTATGGCTACACCTTC.

This clone has a single count. V is TRBV19 and J is TRBJ1-5; maybe TRBD1 (5 bases). Germline V gives CDR1 LNHDA, CDR2 SQIVND (reference sequence). V lost 10 bases and J 0 bases, leaving 22 bases between the germline ends. The CDR3 runs 17 residues. CDR3 nucleotides: TGTGCCACCCGGAGGCAAGGAGGGGTGTATAGCAATCAGCCCCAGCATTTT. Translating it yields CATRRQGGVYSNQPQHF.

This sequence joins TRBV7-2 and TRBJ1-2, with a possible D match to TRBD1 (5 bases). V was trimmed by 1 base and J by 9 bases, leaving 15 bases between them. CDR3 size: 14 residues. CDR1 and CDR2 from the germline V gene are SGHTA and FQGNSA. The CDR3 nucleotides read TGTGCCAGCAGCTTAGATCGTCAGGGCGACCGCTACACCTTC. This translates into CASSLDRQGDRYTF. Based on the CDR3 plus reference TRBV7-2 and TRBJ1-2, the full variable domain is GAGVSQSPSNKVTEKGKDVELRCDPISGHTALYWYRQSLGQGLEFLIYFQGNSAPDKSGLPSDRFSAERTGGSVSTLTIQRTQQEDSAVYLCASSLDRQGDRYTFGSGTRLTVV.

Many counts were recorded for this clone. This sequence joins TRBV5-5 and TRBJ1-1; D may be TRBD1 (5 bases). Germline loops: CDR1 SGHKS, CDR2 YYEKEE (reference sequence). V gave up 4 bases and J gave up 2 bases, with 21 bases separating them. This CDR3 comprises 17 residues. CDR3 protein: CASSPLWVSGVNTEAFF. In nucleotides, the CDR3 is TGTGCCAGCAGCCCCCTCTGGGTCTCGGGGGTAAACACTGAAGCTTTCTTT.

The rearrangement joins TRBV7-6 to TRBJ2-1, with D maybe TRBD1 (5 bases). The CDR3 totals 15 residues. CDR1 SGHVS and CDR2 FNYEAQ come from the germline V gene. Trimming took 1 base from V and 9 from J, leaving 16 bases between them. The CDR3 DNA follows: TGTGCCAGCAGCTTAGTTTCAGGGCTTCAGGGTGAGCAGTTCTTC. Amino acids: CASSLVSGLQGEQFF.

The rearrangement links TRBV4-3 to TRBJ1-1; a possible D gene is TRBD1 (5 bases). The germline V gene has CDR1 LGHNA and CDR2 YSLEER. V dropped 0 bases and J dropped 5 bases, with 10 bases sitting between them. This CDR3 comprises 14 residues. The CDR3 DNA reads as TGCGCCAGCAGCCAAGATTGGGCAGGGACTGAAGCTTTCTTT. The encoded protein is CASSQDWAGTEAFF.

The V gene is TRBV6-5, the J gene TRBJ1-6; D perhaps matches TRBD1 (5 bases). Trimming took off 2 bases at V and 9 bases at J, with 8 bases between the two ends. CDR1 and CDR2 from the germline V gene are MNHEY and SVGAGI. The CDR3 spans 13 residues. CDR3 sequence reads: CASSYGGGSPLHF. CDR3 bases: TGTGCCAGCAGTTACGGCGGGGGTTCACCCCTCCACTTT.

The chain recombines TRBV19 with TRBJ1-4; 10 positions agree with TRBD1. V trimming: 6 bases; J trimming: 6 bases; junction bases outside the gene matches: 4. The CDR3 is 14 amino acids. CDR1 and CDR2 (germline): LNHDA, SQIVND (reference sequence). This CDR3 reads CASSGTGDYEKLFF. The DNA for the CDR3 is TGTGCCAGTAGCGGGACAGGGGATTATGAAAAACTGTTTTTT.

This chain joins TRBV6-5 and TRBJ1-1; D possibly corresponds to TRBD1 (6 bases). The V gene lost 2 bases and the J gene lost 6 bases, with 13 bases spanning the gap. This CDR3 has 14 residues. Looked up from germline, CDR1 is MNHEY and CDR2 is SVGAGI. CDR3 sequence (DNA): TGTGCCAGCAGTTACGGGACATTGCTATCTGAAGCTTTCTTT. Protein sequence: CASSYGTLLSEAFF.

The gene calls are TRBV6-2 or TRBV6-3 and TRBJ2-7; no reliable D call. The CDR3 covers 13 residues. V was clipped by 0 bases and J by 5 bases, with 8 bases between them. Germline assignment: CDR1 MNHEY and CDR2 SVGEGT. This chain's CDR3 is CASSYSSRHEQYF. The CDR3 nucleotides read TGTGCCAGCAGTTACTCTAGCCGCCACGAGCAGTACTTC.

This clone was recorded a few times. The rearrangement joins TRBV6-2 or TRBV6-3 to TRBJ2-1; TRBD1 agrees at 9 bases. Germline assignment: CDR1 MNHEY and CDR2 SVGEGT. With V trimmed by 6 bases and J by 0 bases, 9 bases remained unmatched. This CDR3 contains 17 residues. Here the CDR3 DNA reads TGTGCCAGCAGCTCCGGGACAGGGTGGGGCTCCTACAATGAGCAGTTCTTC. Its protein is CASSSGTGWGSYNEQFF.

A few counts support this clone. V is TRBV27 and J is TRBJ1-6; TRBD1 matches at 7 bases. Germline V gene data show CDR1 as MNHEY and CDR2 as SMNVEV (reference sequence). The CDR3 loop spans 17 amino acids. V was clipped by 5 bases and J by 7 bases; unmatched bases: 14. CDR3 region: CASSPRQGGPLNSPLHF. The DNA of the CDR3 is TGTGCCAGCAGTCCTCGACAGGGAGGCCCCTTAAATTCACCCCTCCACTTT.

The chain links TRBV6-2 or TRBV6-3 to TRBJ2-6; D might be TRBD1 (6 bases). This CDR3 spans 15 amino acids. Germline V CDR1 and CDR2: MNHEY, SVGEGT. The germline V and J ends were trimmed by 4 bases and 0 bases, with 7 bases remaining between them. In DNA, the CDR3 is TGTGCCAGCAGTTTGGACAGCTCTGGGGCCAACGTCCTGACTTTC. It is translated as CASSLDSSGANVLTF.

This clone was seen at least ten times. V usage is TRBV7-8 and J usage is TRBJ2-7, with D maybe TRBD1 (6 bases). The V gene's germline CDR1 is SGHVS and CDR2 FQNEAQ. V lost 5 bases, J lost 3 bases, and 20 bases lay in between. The CDR3 runs to 16 residues. The DNA of the CDR3 is TGTGCCAGCAGCGCACCCGGGACATTTAAAGGCTACGAGCAGTACTTC. Translated, it gives CASSAPGTFKGYEQYF.

The rearrangement joins TRBV3-1 (or the pseudogene TRBV3-2) to TRBJ1-2, with D possibly being TRBD1 (6 bases). Germline V lookup: CDR1 LGHDT, CDR2 YNNKEL (reference sequence). V was trimmed by 4 bases and J by 7 bases, leaving 19 bases between them. The CDR3 consists of 15 residues. CDR3 nucleotides: TGTGCCAGCAGCCCGGAACTTGAAAGGGGGATTGGCTACACCTTC. Translated: CASSPELERGIGYTF.

CDR3 in DNA: TGTGCCATACAACATGGGGAGCGCACCTACGAGCAGTACTTC. As protein: CAIQHGERTYEQYF. The gene calls are TRBV28 and TRBJ2-7; tentatively, D is TRBD2 (5 bases). The V and J ends lost 10 bases and 2 bases respectively, with 18 bases between them. Germline CDR1 reads MDHEN; CDR2 reads SYDVKM. The CDR3 totals 14 residues. Variable domain in full (rest from reference TRBV28 and TRBJ2-7): DVKVTQSSRYLVKRTGEKVFLECVQDMDHENMFWYRQDPGLGLRLIYFSYDVKMKEKGDIPEGYSVSREKKERFSLILESASTNQTSMYLCAIQHGERTYEQYFGPGTRLTVT.